Reported below is one TCR beta chain. Its antigen is still unknown. The sort gate was single viable CD3+CD4+CD8-CD45RO+ cells for memory CD4+ T cells. CD4+ T cells were isolated by positive magnetic selection. This sample stems from a study of memory CD4+ T cells and cytomegalovirus serostatus. The overall study: Healthy Belgian adult donors included about nine CMV-positive and 24 CMV-negative people.

After removal of 5 bases from V and 6 bases from J, the junction contained 8 bases not matched to a gene. CDR1 and CDR2 from the germline V gene are SGHTA and FQGNSA. The CDR3 is made up of 14 amino acids. Findings and caveats of the study: CD4+ memory repertoires contained about two fifths of the roughly 150 reported CMV TCRbeta sequences.

This table comes from immunoSEQ multiplex PCR, and its TCRdb copy is limited to in-frame clones, with some not included. Of around 88,000 clones listed, 75% to 90% were seen once; the top ten hold approximately 4%. The TCR comes from an adult in good health and CMV-seropositive. The chain combines TRBV7-2 with TRBJ2-7; 9 bases match TRBD1. Material for sequencing was memory CD4+ T cells from blood. CDR3 in amino acids: CASSLRTGDPEQYF. CDR3 nucleotide sequence: TGTGCCAGCAGCCTTAGGACAGGGGATCCCGAGCAGTACTTC.